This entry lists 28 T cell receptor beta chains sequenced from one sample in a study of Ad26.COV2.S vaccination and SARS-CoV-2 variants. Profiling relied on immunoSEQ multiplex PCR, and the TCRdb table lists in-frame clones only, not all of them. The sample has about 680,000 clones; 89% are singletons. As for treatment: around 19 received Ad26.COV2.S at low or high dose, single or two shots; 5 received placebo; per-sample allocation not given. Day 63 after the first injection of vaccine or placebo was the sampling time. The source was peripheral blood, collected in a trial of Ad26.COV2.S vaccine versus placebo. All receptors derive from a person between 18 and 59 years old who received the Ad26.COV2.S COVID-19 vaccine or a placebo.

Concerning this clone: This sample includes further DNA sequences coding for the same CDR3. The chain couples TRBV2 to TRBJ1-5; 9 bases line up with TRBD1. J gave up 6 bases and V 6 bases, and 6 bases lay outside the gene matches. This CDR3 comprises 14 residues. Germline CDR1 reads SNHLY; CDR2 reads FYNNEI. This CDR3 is CASSVQGAGQPQHF. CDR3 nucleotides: TGTGCCAGCAGCGTACAGGGGGCAGGTCAGCCCCAGCATTTT.

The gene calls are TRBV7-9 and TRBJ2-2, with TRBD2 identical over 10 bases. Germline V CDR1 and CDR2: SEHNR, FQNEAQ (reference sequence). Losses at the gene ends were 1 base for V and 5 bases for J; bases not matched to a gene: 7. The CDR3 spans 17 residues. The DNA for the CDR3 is TGTGCCAGCAGCTTAGGAATCACTAGCGGGACGACCGGGGAGCTGTTTTTT. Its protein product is CASSLGITSGTTGELFF.

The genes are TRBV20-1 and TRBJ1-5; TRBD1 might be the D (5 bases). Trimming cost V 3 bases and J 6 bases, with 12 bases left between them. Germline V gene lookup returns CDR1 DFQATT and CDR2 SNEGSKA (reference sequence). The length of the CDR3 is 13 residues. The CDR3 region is CSASHGDGQPQHF. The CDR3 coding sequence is TGCAGTGCTAGTCACGGGGACGGTCAGCCCCAGCATTTT.

Here the CDR3 reads CASSQDGTVGYNEQFF. CDR3 nucleotide sequence: TGTGCCAGCAGCCAAGATGGAACCGTGGGCTACAATGAGCAGTTCTTC. The chain combines TRBV3-1 (or the pseudogene TRBV3-2) with TRBJ2-1; D gene uncertain. V was pared by 0 bases and J by 3 bases, with 12 bases between. The germline V gene has CDR1 LGHDT and CDR2 YNNKEL (reference sequence). The CDR3 length is 16 residues.

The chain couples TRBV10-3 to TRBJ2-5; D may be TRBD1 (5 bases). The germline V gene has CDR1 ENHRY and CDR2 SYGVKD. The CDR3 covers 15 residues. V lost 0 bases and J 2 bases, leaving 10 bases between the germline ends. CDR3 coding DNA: TGTGCCATCAGTGAGTCGACTCGACAGCAAGAGACCCAGTACTTC. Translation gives CAISESTRQQETQYF.

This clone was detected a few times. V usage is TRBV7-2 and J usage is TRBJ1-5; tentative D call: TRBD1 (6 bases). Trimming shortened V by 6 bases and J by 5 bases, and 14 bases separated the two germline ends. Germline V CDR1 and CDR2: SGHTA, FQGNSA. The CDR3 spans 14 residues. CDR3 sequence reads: CASRLTGSDQPQHF. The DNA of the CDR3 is TGTGCCAGCAGACTAACAGGGTCGGATCAGCCCCAGCATTTT.

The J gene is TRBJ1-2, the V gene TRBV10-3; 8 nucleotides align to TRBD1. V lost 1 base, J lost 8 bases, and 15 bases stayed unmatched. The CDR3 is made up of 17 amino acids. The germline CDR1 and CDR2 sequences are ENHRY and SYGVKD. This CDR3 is CAISEFSQGAKMRGYTF. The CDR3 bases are TGTGCCATCAGTGAGTTCTCCCAGGGGGCAAAAATGAGGGGCTACACCTTC.

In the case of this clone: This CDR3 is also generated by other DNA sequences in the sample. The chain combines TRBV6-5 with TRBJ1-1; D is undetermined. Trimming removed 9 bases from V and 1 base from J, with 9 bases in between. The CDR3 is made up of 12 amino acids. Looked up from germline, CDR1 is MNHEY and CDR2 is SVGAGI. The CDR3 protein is CASGRGNTEAFF. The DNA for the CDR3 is TGTGCCAGTGGGCGGGGGAACACTGAAGCTTTCTTT.

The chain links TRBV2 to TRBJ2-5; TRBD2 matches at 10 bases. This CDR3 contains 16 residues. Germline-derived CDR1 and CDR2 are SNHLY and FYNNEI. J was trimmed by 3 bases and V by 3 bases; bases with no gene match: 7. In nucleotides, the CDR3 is TGTGCCAGCAGTGAGGGGGGACTAGCGAGGGAAGAGACCCAGTACTTC. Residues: CASSEGGLAREETQYF.

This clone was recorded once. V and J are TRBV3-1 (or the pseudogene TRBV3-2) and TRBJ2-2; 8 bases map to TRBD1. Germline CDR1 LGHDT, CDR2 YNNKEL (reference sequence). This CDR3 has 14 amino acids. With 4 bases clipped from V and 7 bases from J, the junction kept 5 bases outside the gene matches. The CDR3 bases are TGTGCCAGCAGCCCCCCACAGGGGGACGGGGAGCTGTTTTTT. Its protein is CASSPPQGDGELFF.

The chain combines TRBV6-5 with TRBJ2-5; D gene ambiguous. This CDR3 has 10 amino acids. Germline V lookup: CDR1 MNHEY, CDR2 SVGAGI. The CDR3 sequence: CATGQETQYF. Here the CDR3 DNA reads TGTGCTACCGGTCAAGAGACCCAGTACTTC.

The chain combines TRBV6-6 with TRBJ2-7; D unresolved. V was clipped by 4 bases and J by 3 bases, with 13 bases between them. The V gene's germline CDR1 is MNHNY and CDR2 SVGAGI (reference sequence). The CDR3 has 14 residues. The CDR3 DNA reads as TGTGCCAGCAGTTTCGGTCAGCGCTACTACGAGCAGTACTTC. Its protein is CASSFGQRYYEQYF.

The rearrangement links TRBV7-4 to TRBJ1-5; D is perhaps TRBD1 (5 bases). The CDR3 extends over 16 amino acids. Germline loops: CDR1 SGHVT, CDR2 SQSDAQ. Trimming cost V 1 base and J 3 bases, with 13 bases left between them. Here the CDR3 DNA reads TGTGCCAGCAGCTTAGAGATGCGGACAAACAATCAGCCCCAGCATTTT. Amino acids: CASSLEMRTNNQPQHF.

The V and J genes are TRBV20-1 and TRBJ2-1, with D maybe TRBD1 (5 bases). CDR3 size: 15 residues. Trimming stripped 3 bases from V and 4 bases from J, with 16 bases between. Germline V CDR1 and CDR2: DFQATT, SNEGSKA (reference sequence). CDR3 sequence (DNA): TGCAGTGCTAGTTGGGCAGGGAAGGGATACAATGAGCAGTTCTTC. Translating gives CSASWAGKGYNEQFF.

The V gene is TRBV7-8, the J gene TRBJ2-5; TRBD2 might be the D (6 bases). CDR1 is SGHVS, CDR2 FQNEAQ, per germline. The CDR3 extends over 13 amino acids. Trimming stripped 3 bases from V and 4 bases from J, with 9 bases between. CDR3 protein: CASSLGLVETQYF. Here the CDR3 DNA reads TGTGCCAGCAGCTTGGGACTTGTAGAGACCCAGTACTTC.

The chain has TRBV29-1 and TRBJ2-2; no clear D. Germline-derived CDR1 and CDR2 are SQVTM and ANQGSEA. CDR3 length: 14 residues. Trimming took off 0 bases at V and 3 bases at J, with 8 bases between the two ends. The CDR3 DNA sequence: TGCAGCGTTGAAGACCCGGCGGACACCGGGGAGCTGTTTTTT. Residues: CSVEDPADTGELFF.

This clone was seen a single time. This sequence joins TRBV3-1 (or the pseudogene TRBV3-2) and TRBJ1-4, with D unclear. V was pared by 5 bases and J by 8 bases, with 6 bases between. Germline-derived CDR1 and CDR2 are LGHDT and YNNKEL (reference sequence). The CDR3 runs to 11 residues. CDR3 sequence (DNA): TGTGCCAGCAGCTCAAGAGAAAAACTGTTTTTT. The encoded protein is CASSSREKLFF.

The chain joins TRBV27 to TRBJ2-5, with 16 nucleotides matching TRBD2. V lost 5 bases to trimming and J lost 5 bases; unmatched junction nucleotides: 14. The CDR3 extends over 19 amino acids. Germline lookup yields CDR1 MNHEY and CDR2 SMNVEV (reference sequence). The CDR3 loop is CASSPYAGTSGRVRETQYF. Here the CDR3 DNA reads TGTGCCAGCAGTCCCTACGCCGGGACTAGCGGGAGGGTCCGGGAGACCCAGTACTTC.

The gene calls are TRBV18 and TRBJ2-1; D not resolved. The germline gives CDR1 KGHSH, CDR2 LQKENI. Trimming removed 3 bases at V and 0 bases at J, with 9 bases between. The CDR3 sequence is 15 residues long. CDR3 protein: CASSPQVGSYNEQFF. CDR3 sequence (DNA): TGTGCCAGCTCACCTCAGGTGGGCTCCTACAATGAGCAGTTCTTC.

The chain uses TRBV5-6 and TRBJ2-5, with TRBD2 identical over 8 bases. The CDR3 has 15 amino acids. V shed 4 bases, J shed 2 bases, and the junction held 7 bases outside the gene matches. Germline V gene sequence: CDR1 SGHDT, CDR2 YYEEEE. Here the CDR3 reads CASSQRGTRQETQYF. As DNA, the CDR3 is TGTGCCAGCAGCCAACGGGGGACTAGACAAGAGACCCAGTACTTC.

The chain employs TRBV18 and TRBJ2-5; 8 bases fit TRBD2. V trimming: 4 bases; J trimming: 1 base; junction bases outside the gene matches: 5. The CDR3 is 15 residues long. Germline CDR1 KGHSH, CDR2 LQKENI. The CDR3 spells CASSLGLAGQETQYF. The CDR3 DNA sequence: TGTGCCAGCTCACTCGGACTAGCTGGCCAAGAGACCCAGTACTTC.

The CDR3 loop is CASSPRTGDYEQYF. The CDR3 DNA reads as TGTGCCAGCTCACCACGGACAGGTGACTACGAGCAGTACTTC. This chain connects TRBV18 to TRBJ2-7; 7 bases align to TRBD1. Germline V lookup: CDR1 KGHSH, CDR2 LQKENI. The CDR3 consists of 14 residues. The V segment lost 1 base and the J segment 3 bases; nucleotides outside the gene matches: 3.

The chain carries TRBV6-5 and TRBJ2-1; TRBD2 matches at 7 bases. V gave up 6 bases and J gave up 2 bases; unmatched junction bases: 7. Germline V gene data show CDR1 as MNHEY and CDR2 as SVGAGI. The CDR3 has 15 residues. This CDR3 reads CASSHAGEAYNEQFF. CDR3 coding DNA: TGTGCCAGCAGCCACGCGGGAGAGGCCTACAATGAGCAGTTCTTC.

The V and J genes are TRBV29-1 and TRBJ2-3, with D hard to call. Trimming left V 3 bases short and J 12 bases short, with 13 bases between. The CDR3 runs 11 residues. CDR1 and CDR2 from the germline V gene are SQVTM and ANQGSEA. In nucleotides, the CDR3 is TGCAGCGTTGACGGCGGTCTGTCCCAGTATTTT. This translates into CSVDGGLSQYF.

In nucleotides, the CDR3 is TGTGCCAGCAGTTTGCGGAATGAGCAGTTCTTC. It yields the protein CASSLRNEQFF. V usage is TRBV28 and J usage is TRBJ2-1, with no clear D. Trimming stripped 3 bases from V and 7 bases from J, with 4 bases between. The CDR3 is made up of 11 amino acids. Germline V gene sequence: CDR1 MDHEN, CDR2 SYDVKM.

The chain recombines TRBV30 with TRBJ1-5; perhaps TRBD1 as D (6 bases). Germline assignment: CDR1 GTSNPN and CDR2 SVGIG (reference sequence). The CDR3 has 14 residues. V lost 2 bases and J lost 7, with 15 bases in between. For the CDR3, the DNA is TGTGCCTGGAGTAGAGGACAGCCCGGGCAGCCCCAGCATTTT. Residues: CAWSRGQPGQPQHF.

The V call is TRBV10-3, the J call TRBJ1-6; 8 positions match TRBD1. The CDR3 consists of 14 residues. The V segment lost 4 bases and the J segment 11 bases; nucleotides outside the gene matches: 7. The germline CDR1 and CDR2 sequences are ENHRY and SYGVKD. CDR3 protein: CAISGETGVAPLHF. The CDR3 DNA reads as TGTGCCATCAGTGGGGAGACAGGGGTCGCACCCCTCCACTTT.

The CDR3 DNA reads as TGTGCCACCAGTGATGGGGGACCTAGGGCTTTCTTT. This sequence encodes CATSDGGPRAFF. The genes are TRBV24-1 and TRBJ1-1, with D possibly being TRBD1 (5 bases). This CDR3 region has 12 residues. Germline V gene lookup returns CDR1 KGHDR and CDR2 SFDVKD. The V gene lost 3 bases and the J gene lost 11 bases, with 12 bases spanning the gap.